The 2 T cell receptor beta chains presented below share a single source sample, sequenced in a study of HIV-infected children after antiretroviral therapy interruption. The treatment here: PENTA 11 planned treatment interruption arm or continuous ART arm. A 3' RACE protocol on RNA, with unique molecular identifiers, produced the TCR library. In TCRdb, the 3' RACE reads were re-called with MiXCR into one record per CDR3 protein. This table holds 40,000 to 55,000 distinct CDR3 sequences, 3.5% to 5% found once. The sequencing used CD45RA+ CD4+ T cells from PBMCs, pooled from several time points, collected from a donor given antiretroviral therapy, either interrupted or continuous. Documented subset: naive CD4+ CD45RA+ CD45RO- T cells. All receptors come from a pool of human donors with HIV.

This clonotype showed up many times. The chain combines TRBV2 with TRBJ2-7; D is possibly TRBD2 (6 bases). Trimming pared 8 bases from V and 5 bases from J, leaving 13 bases between. Germline V gene sequence: CDR1 SNHLY, CDR2 FYNNEI. The CDR3 loop spans 12 amino acids. For the CDR3, the DNA is TGTGCCAGCCGGGAGCGAGTCGACGAGCAGTACTTC. This encodes CASRERVDEQYF.

This clonotype ranks as medium-sized (0.01 to 0.1%). This chain links TRBV27 with TRBJ2-7; perhaps TRBD2 as D (6 bases). The V end lost 3 bases, the J end lost 2 bases, and 14 bases lay between the germline ends. This CDR3 has 15 amino acids. The germline gives CDR1 MNHEY, CDR2 SMNVEV (reference sequence). The CDR3 loop is CASSFVGRITYEQYF. CDR3 DNA: TGTGCCAGCAGTTTCGTAGGGAGGATAACCTACGAGCAGTACTTC.